The TCR beta chain under discussion was sequenced for a study of shared clonotypes between healthy human individuals. Study background: Per donor, CD8 memory used one plate, CD8 naive used two, CD4 memory used three and CD4 naive used three.

V lost 7 bases and J lost 4; bases outside the gene matches: 5. This CDR3 contains 13 residues. Germline CDR1 reads SQVTM; CDR2 reads ANQGSEA. Study-level points and caveats: All-four-donor shared clonotypes had higher generation probabilities than non-shared clonotypes did.

This clone has more than one count but fewer than ten. Its cognate antigen is unknown. In the authors' workflow: Without quality scores, immunoSEQ junctional reads could not be filtered like full-length reads. This table comes from immunoSEQ multiplex PCR, and its TCRdb copy is limited to in-frame clones, with some not included. The DNA was the basis for D and trimming; V, J and clone size are from that table. The table includes around 330,000 clones, over 65% detected once. The J gene is TRBJ2-7, the V gene TRBV29-1; TRBD2 matches at 12 bases. This receptor was taken from a man aged 30 to 45 in good health. Material for sequencing was memory CD4+ T cells sorted from blood. Documented subset: CD45RA-negative fraction. DNA for the CDR3: TGCAGCGCCTCTAGCGGGAGGGGATACGAGCAGTACTTC. Its protein is CSASSGRGYEQYF.